This record concerns one T cell receptor beta chain sequence. The CDR3 extends over 14 amino acids. Germline V CDR1 and CDR2: SQVTM, ANQGSEA. V lost 6 bases, J lost 0 bases, and 14 bases lay in between. The sample belongs to a study of blood T cell repertoires in COVID-19. TCRdb's table, derived via immunoSEQ multiplex PCR, lists solely in-frame clones and lacks some. The table lists 260,000 or so clones, roughly 87% of them singletons, with just over 2.5% in the top ten. The sample taken for sequencing was PBMCs or T cells enriched from blood (not recorded which). The chain recombines TRBV29-1 with TRBJ1-1; a weak D match, TRBD1 (6 bases). This TCR derives from a woman aged 30 to 39 with acute COVID-19. CDR3 sequence: CSVARTALNTEAFF. The CDR3 region has the DNA TGCAGCGTCGCCCGGACAGCTTTGAACACTGAAGCTTTCTTT.